The rows below give T cell receptor beta chains drawn from one sample of a study of radiation and T cells in renal cell carcinoma. Data came from immunoSEQ multiplex PCR; TCRdb stores just in-frame clones and leaves some out. The sample comprises tens of thousands of clones, around 81% of which are singletons, and roughly 7.4% rests with the top ten. Here the sequenced sample was blood, taken from a patient whose treatment included radiotherapy and nephrectomy. Receptors originate from a man between 60 and 70 years old with renal cell carcinoma. Each CDR3 is given with its conserved first and last residue. Fields, in order: CDR3 length, J gene, clone size, V gene, D gene, CDR3 DNA, CDR3 protein. A D gene is named only where the DNA matches it firmly. Rows give clone size only sometimes, using once, few, many, or a class for an expanded clone.

11 | TRBJ2-1 | NA | TRBV6-5 | NA | TGTGCCAGCAGAGGGGGCAATGAGCAGTTCTTC | CASRGGNEQFF
12 | TRBJ2-7 | NA | TRBV2 | TRBD1 | TGTGCCAGCAGTGGACAGGGGTACGAGCAGTACTTC | CASSGQGYEQYF
14 | TRBJ2-2 | few | TRBV18 | NA | TGTGCCAGCTCCCTAGAGACGAACACCGGGGAGCTGTTTTTT | CASSLETNTGELFF
13 | TRBJ2-5 | NA | TRBV7-2 | NA | TGTGCCAGCAGCCCCCAGGCCGTAGAGACCCAGTACTTC | CASSPQAVETQYF
15 | TRBJ2-3 | NA | TRBV6-6 | TRBD1 | TGTGCCAGCAGTCGGTGGACAGGGACCCTCGATACGCAGTATTTT | CASSRWTGTLDTQYF
13 | TRBJ1-2 | once | TRBV6-1 | NA | TGTGCCAGCAGTGAAGACTCCTACGATGGCTACACCTTC | CASSEDSYDGYTF
15 | TRBJ2-3 | NA | TRBV7-3 | NA | TGTGCCAGCAGCTTATCGGGATTTGTGACAGATACGCAGTATTTT | CASSLSGFVTDTQYF
14 | TRBJ1-5 | NA | TRBV25-1 | NA | TGTGCCAGCAGTGACATGGATAGCAATCAGCCCCAGCATTTT | CASSDMDSNQPQHF
12 | TRBJ1-4 | NA | TRBV7-2 | TRBD1 | TGTGCCAGCAGCCGAACAGGGGGCGTACTGTTTTTT | CASSRTGGVLFF
15 | TRBJ2-1 | NA | TRBV9 | TRBD2 | TGTGCCAGCAGCGTAGCGAGCGGGAACTACAATGAGCAGTTCTTC | CASSVASGNYNEQFF
13 | TRBJ1-6 | NA | TRBV6-5 | NA | TGTGCCAGCAGAAAGGACGCCGGTATGCCCCTCCACTTT | CASRKDAGMPLHF
12 | TRBJ2-7 | few | TRBV18 | NA | TGTGCCAGCTCACCTGGCCCTTACGAGCAGTACTTC | CASSPGPYEQYF
16 | TRBJ2-3 | NA | TRBV7-8 | TRBD2 | TGTGCCAGCAGCTTAGGGGGCGGGAGGGAGGCAGATACGCAGTATTTT | CASSLGGGREADTQYF
16 | TRBJ1-1 | few | TRBV29-1 | TRBD1 | TGCAGCGTTATCCCGACAGGGGTCCAGGTGAACACTGAAGCTTTCTTT | CSVIPTGVQVNTEAFF
14 | TRBJ2-7 | few | TRBV5-1 | NA | TGCGCCAGCAGCTTGGCCGGGACTGGAGATGGGCAGTACTTC | CASSLAGTGDGQYF
17 | TRBJ2-2 | few | TRBV21-1 | NA | TGTGCCAGCAGCAACACCGGGACTAGCGGCAACACCGGGGAGCTGTTTTTT | CASSNTGTSGNTGELFF
15 | TRBJ2-2 | NA | TRBV7-2 | NA | TGTGCCAGCAGTTTTTCCCCCTCGGATTCAGGGGAGCTGTTTTTT | CASSFSPSDSGELFF
16 | TRBJ2-3 | NA | TRBV7-9 | NA | TGTGCCAGCAGCTCACCATTCCGGGTTAGCACAGATACGCAGTATTTT | CASSSPFRVSTDTQYF
12 | TRBJ2-3 | once | TRBV11-2 | NA | TGTGCCAGCAGGGACATCACAGATACGCAGTATTTT | CASRDITDTQYF
16 | TRBJ2-3 | NA | TRBV15 | TRBD1 | TGTGCCACCAGCAGAGACCGGGGACAGGGGAGAGATACGCAGTATTTT | CATSRDRGQGRDTQYF
14 | TRBJ1-1 | NA | TRBV7-2 | NA | TGTGCCAGCAGTGCACAAGGCTCCCCTTTTGAAGCTTTCTTT | CASSAQGSPFEAFF
14 | TRBJ2-5 | NA | TRBV7-9 | NA | TGTGCCAGCAGCTTGTACGAGGAGCAAGAGACCCAGTACTTC | CASSLYEEQETQYF
15 | TRBJ1-2 | NA | TRBV15 | NA | TGTGCCACCAGCAGAGATCGGTCGGTTCCCTATGGCTACACCTTC | CATSRDRSVPYGYTF
15 | TRBJ2-1 | NA | TRBV5-6 | NA | TGTGCCAGCAGCCCCTCAGGGCTCTCCTACAATGAGCAGTTCTTC | CASSPSGLSYNEQFF
15 | TRBJ1-4 | NA | TRBV14 | TRBD1 | TGTGCCAGCAGCCAAGATTTCGCAGGGGGGGTAAAACTGTTTTTT | CASSQDFAGGVKLFF
14 | TRBJ1-2 | NA | TRBV14 | NA | TGTGCCAGCAGCCCCCGGGGCGCGGCCTATGGCTACACCTTC | CASSPRGAAYGYTF
14 | TRBJ1-2 | NA | TRBV7-3 | NA | TGTGCCAGCAGCTTAGGGGGGCGAGACTATGGCTACACCTTC | CASSLGGRDYGYTF
17 | TRBJ1-6 | NA | TRBV27 | NA | TGTGCCAGCAGTCGGGACCTCCTTAGCTCCTATAATTCACCCCTCCACTTT | CASSRDLLSSYNSPLHF
12 | TRBJ1-4 | few | TRBV18 | NA | TGTGCCAGCTCACCCCAAGGGGAAAAACTGTTTTTT | CASSPQGEKLFF
15 | TRBJ1-6 | NA | TRBV7-9 | TRBD1 | TGTGCCAGCATACGGGACAGGGCCTATAATTCACCCCTCCACTTT | CASIRDRAYNSPLHF
16 | TRBJ1-5 | few | TRBV5-5 | TRBD1 | TGTGCCAGCAGCCTAATTTGGGGACAGGGCTATCAGCCCCAGCATTTT | CASSLIWGQGYQPQHF
16 | TRBJ1-1 | few | TRBV13 | TRBD1 | TGTGCCAGCAGCTTTACAGGGGACGGGCAGAACACTGAAGCTTTCTTT | CASSFTGDGQNTEAFF
15 | TRBJ1-1 | NA | TRBV5-6 | NA | TGTGCCAGCAGCTTGGTGGACGGTGTGAACACTGAAGCTTTCTTT | CASSLVDGVNTEAFF
20 | TRBJ1-3 | NA | TRBV21-1 | NA | TGTGCCAGCAGCAAAGCGAAGCAGGGCCGCTTCCCACTCTCTGGAAACACCATATATTTT | CASSKAKQGRFPLSGNTIYF
16 | TRBJ1-2 | NA | TRBV19 | NA | TGTGCCAGTAGTATTAAGACAGGACGAGATACTGATGGCTACACCTTC | CASSIKTGRDTDGYTF
18 | TRBJ1-1 | few | TRBV28 | TRBD1 | TGTGCCAGCAGACGATCGTACACCCTTTCCGGACAGGGGGCTGAAGCTTTCTTT | CASRRSYTLSGQGAEAFF
13 | TRBJ1-1 | NA | TRBV6-5 | NA | TGTGCCAGCAGTTACGGGGGCTTCACTGAAGCTTTCTTT | CASSYGGFTEAFF
14 | TRBJ1-1 | NA | TRBV6-1 | NA | TGTGCCAGCAGCCGAGAACAGGGTTACACTGAAGCTTTCTTT | CASSREQGYTEAFF
16 | TRBJ2-3 | NA | TRBV7-2 | TRBD2 | TGTGCCAGCACAGGACTAGCGGGCTATAGCACAGATACGCAGTATTTT | CASTGLAGYSTDTQYF
14 | TRBJ2-3 | NA | TRBV30 | TRBD2 | TGTGCCTGGGAGGGACTAGAACTGACAGATACGCAGTATTTT | CAWEGLELTDTQYF
17 | TRBJ1-5 | few | TRBV19 | NA | TGTGCCAGTAGTATAGCTATTGCAGGTGGGGGGGATCAGCCCCAGCATTTT | CASSIAIAGGGDQPQHF
15 | TRBJ2-3 | NA | TRBV10-2 | NA | TGCGCCAGCAGTGGTGGGAGGGGGAGCACAGATACGCAGTATTTT | CASSGGRGSTDTQYF
15 | TRBJ2-5 | NA | TRBV5-1 | NA | TGCGCCAGCAGCTCCCGGACAGTTAAACAAGAGACCCAGTACTTC | CASSSRTVKQETQYF